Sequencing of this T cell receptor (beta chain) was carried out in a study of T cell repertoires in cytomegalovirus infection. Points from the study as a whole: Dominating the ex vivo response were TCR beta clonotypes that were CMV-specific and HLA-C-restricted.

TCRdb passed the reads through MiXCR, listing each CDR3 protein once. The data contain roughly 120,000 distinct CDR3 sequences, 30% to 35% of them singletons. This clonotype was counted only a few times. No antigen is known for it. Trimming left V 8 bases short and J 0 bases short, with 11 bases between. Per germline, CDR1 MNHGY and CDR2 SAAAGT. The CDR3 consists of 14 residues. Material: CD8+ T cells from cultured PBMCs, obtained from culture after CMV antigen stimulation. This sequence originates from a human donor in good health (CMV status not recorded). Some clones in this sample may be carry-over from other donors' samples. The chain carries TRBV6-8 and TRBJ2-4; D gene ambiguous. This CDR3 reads CASADRVAKNIQYF. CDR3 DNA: TGTGCCAGCGCCGACCGAGTAGCCAAAAACATTCAGTACTTC.